This T cell receptor (beta chain) was obtained from a study of identical twins (dated by TCRdb to the mid-2010s). Notes on the research overall: TCR alpha and beta repertoires from monozygotic twins, unrelated adults of various ages and cord blood were deep-sequenced to test whether fetal clonotypes persist. To rule out contamination, replicate twin experiments were performed at different times with different library preparation protocols.

Only healthy Caucasian donors were included. The twin cohort comprised three pairs of female monozygotic twins, all aged roughly 18 to 29 years. Peripheral blood mononuclear cells were the source from which RNA for the TCR libraries was isolated. The full study reports these points: A weaker excess of twin sharing was found in beta out-of-frame sequences because the signal-to-noise ratio was lowered by fewer shared sequences. Abundant cord blood beta clonotypes carried fewer insertions; young adult naive repertoires showed a weaker similar trend, while memory repertoires showed none. Compared with coincidental sharing between unrelated individuals, out-of-frame TCR alpha sequences shared between twins had an excess of sequences with low generation probability. Zero-insertion analyses could be partly confounded by invariant T cells such as MAIT and iNKT, although diverse VJ usage argued against such confounding for most clonotypes. Because the same donors could not be followed over many years, the conclusions depended on cross-sectional statistical analysis. In monozygotic twins, recombination models systematically underestimated out-of-frame TCR alpha sharing, but the models matched the sharing seen between unrelated individuals.

V is pared back by 4 bases and J by 4 bases, with 21 bases lying between the germline termini. CDR1 LGHDT and CDR2 YNNKEL were looked up in the germline V gene (reference sequence). The CDR3 covers 17 residues, taking in both the cysteine and the phenylalanine. Just the 51-base CDR3 DNA is kept, in frame starting at base 1. A remark on this clonotype: This clone's antigen is unknown. No much larger clone is present one base from it, and per-base qualities are unavailable.

Libraries were prepared through 5' RACE. The sequencer listed for this sample is Illumina HiSeq 2000. A universal primer binding site was added through template switching, and the final cDNA carried a unique molecular identifier so that TCR cDNA molecules could be counted accurately. First-strand cDNA for TCR alpha and beta chains was synthesized from specific primers in the conserved constant-segment region. To control for contamination, every cDNA library carried two barcodes: a SMART-Mk sample barcode plus Illumina barcodes. TruSeq adapter sequences and Illumina sample barcodes were added in two successive PCR steps. Sequencing of the TCR alpha and beta cDNA libraries was done on the Illumina HiSeq platform using custom primers. The authors' analysis ran thus. Raw reads were processed with MiGEC to extract unique molecular identifiers, and MiXCR was used to determine CDR3 positions. For each individual, recombination models were inferred using an EM algorithm with the repgenHMM and IGoR tools. The tcR package in R was used for shared clonotype analysis, with sharing normalized by the product of cloneset sizes. To study raw recombination without the effects of thymic and clonal selection, out-of-frame nonproductive sequences were analyzed. The raw public reads went through TCRdb reprocessing: fastp at Q25, MiXCR clone calling, in-frame beta chains kept. Entries are consolidated by CDR3 protein sequence, retaining the most common genes and DNA. TCRdb's processing, not the authors' own work, is the source of the V and J calls. The sample table shows hundreds of thousands of distinct CDR3 sequences, and 8.6% are seen once. In total, the top ten clones hold 0.75% to 1% of the sample.

This same sample was also part of a study on yellow fever vaccine responses in identical twins. Reported in the second study: The T cell response to vaccination in identical twins was reported by the authors to appear partly convergent and partly personalized. Focusing on identical twins, the study followed the T cell clones that responded to the vaccine, and did so with precision.

The chain is assembled from TRBV3-1 and TRBJ2-3; the D gene assignment is perhaps TRBD1 or TRBD2, with each matching 6 bases. The sequencing input was PBMCs. The TCR originated in a woman younger than 30 in good health. The CDR3 here reads CASSRVTLPRGPDTQYF. At the DNA level, the sequence is TGTGCCAGCAGCCGCGTAACCCTTCCCCGGGGGCCAGATACGCAGTATTTT.